This T cell receptor (beta chain) was documented in a study of blood T cells in healthy people across ages. Study information: Template switching captured about one barcoded beta molecule per two T cells.

The CDR3 spans 17 residues. Unmatched junction bases numbered 21, after V lost 5 bases and J lost 12 bases. Germline V gene data show CDR1 as SGHTA and CDR2 as FQGNSA. The amount of total RNA extracted per sample was at least 6 micrograms. The authors ran a second PCR of 7 to 11 cycles using a sample-barcoded 5' primer and a J-beta primer mix. One entry per CDR3 protein, called by TCRdb with MiXCR from the 5' RACE reads. The data contain hundreds of thousands of distinct CDR3 sequences, roughly 58% of them singletons. The V and J genes are TRBV7-2 and TRBJ2-1; 8 nucleotides agree with TRBD2. Sequencing input: blood. The receptor comes from a man between 60 and 75 years old in good health. The CDR3 DNA sequence: TGTGCCAGCAGCCTACACCTTGGCGGGGGGACCCTTGGGGGGCAGTTCTTC. Protein sequence: CASSLHLGGGTLGGQFF.